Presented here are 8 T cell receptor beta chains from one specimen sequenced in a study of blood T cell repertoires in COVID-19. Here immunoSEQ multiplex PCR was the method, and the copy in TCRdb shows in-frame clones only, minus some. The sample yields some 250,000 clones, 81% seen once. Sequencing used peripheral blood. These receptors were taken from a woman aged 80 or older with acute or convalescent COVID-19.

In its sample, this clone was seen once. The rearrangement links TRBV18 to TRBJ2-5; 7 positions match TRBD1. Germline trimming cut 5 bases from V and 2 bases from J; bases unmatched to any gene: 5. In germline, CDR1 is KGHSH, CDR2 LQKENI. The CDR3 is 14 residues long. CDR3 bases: TGTGCCAGCTCAAGCGAGACAGGGCAAGAGACCCAGTACTTC. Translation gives CASSSETGQETQYF.

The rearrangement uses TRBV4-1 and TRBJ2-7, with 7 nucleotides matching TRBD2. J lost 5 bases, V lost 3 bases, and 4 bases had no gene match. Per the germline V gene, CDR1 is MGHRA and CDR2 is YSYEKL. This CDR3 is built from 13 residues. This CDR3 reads CASSQGSGNEQYF. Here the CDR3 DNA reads TGCGCCAGCAGCCAGGGCAGCGGGAACGAGCAGTACTTC.

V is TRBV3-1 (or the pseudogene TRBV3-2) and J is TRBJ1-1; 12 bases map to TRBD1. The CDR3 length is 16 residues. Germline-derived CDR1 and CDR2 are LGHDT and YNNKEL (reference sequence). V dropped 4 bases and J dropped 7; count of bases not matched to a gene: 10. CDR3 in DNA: TGTGCCAGCAGCCCCGGGACAGGGGGCGCCGTGGGTGAAGCTTTCTTT. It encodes CASSPGTGGAVGEAFF.

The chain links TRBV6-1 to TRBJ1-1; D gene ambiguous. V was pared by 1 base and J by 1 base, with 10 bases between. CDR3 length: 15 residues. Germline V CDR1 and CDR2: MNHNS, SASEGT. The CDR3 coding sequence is TGTGCCAGCAGTGAAGGATCGGGTAGGAACACTGAAGCTTTCTTT. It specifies CASSEGSGRNTEAFF.

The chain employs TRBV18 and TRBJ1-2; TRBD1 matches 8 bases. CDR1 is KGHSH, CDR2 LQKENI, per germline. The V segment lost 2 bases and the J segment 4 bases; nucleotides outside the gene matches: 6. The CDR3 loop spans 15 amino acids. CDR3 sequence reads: CASSPRTGGSYGYTF. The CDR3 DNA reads TGTGCCAGCTCACCAAGAACAGGGGGTAGCTATGGCTACACCTTC.

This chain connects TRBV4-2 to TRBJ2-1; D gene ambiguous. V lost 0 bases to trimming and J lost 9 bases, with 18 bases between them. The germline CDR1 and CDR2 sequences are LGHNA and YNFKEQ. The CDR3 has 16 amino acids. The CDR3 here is CASSQDNPPARFEQFF. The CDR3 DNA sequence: TGTGCCAGCAGCCAAGATAATCCCCCCGCGCGGTTTGAGCAGTTCTTC.

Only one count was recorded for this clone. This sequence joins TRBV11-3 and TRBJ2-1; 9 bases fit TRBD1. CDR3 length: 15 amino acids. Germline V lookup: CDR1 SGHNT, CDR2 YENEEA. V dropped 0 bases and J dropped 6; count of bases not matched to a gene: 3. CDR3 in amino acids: CASSLERTGVNEQFF. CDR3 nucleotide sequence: TGTGCCAGCAGCTTAGAGAGGACAGGGGTCAATGAGCAGTTCTTC.

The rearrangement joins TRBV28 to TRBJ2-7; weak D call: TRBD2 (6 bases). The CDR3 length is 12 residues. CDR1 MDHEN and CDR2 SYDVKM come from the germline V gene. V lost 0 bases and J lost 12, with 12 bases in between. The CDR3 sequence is CASSLWSGRRYF. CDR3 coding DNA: TGTGCCAGCAGTTTATGGAGCGGGCGGCGGTACTTC.